One and the same sample provided the 14 T cell receptor beta chains below, sequenced in a study of radiotherapy plus CTLA-4 blockade in lung cancer. The method was immunoSEQ multiplex PCR; TCRdb's version includes in-frame clones alone and lacks a portion of them. The sample holds under 65,000 clones; 75% to 85% are singletons and the top ten take about 8.5%. Specimen: peripheral blood, collected from a patient treated with radiotherapy plus ipilimumab. The receptors here all came from a human donor with non-small cell lung cancer who had a complete response to radiotherapy plus ipilimumab.

This rearrangement joins TRBV5-7 to TRBJ2-3; the D is unclear. TRBV5-7 is annotated as an ORF whose role is uncertain. V shed 2 bases and J shed 0 bases, with 7 bases lying between them. There are 14 residues in the CDR3. The CDR3 loop is CASSFSGSTDTQYF. The CDR3 coding sequence is TGTGCCAGCAGCTTCTCCGGTAGCACAGATACGCAGTATTTT.

For the CDR3, the DNA is TGTGCCAGCAGTTACTCTAGCGGGAGCGGAAGCGAGCAGTACGTC. Its protein product is CASSYSSGSGSEQYV. The chain links TRBV6-6 to TRBJ2-7; 9 bases map to TRBD2. V was clipped by 0 bases and J by 6 bases; unmatched bases: 6. The CDR3 runs 15 residues. CDR1 is MNHNY, CDR2 SVGAGI, per germline (reference sequence).

This clone was counted once. The rearrangement joins TRBV5-8 to TRBJ2-7; a possible D gene is TRBD2 (6 bases). This CDR3 has 15 residues. CDR1 is SGHTS, CDR2 YDEGEE, per germline. Trimming pared 0 bases from V and 3 bases from J, leaving 13 bases between. The CDR3 is CASSLASGGFYEQYF. In DNA form, the CDR3 reads TGTGCCAGCAGCTTGGCCTCTGGGGGGTTCTACGAGCAGTACTTC.

J is TRBJ1-5 and V is TRBV27, with TRBD1 as a possible D gene (6 bases). V gave up 4 bases and J gave up 0 bases, with 13 bases separating them. CDR1 is MNHEY and CDR2 is SMNVEV in the germline V gene (reference sequence). CDR3 length: 16 amino acids. The CDR3 coding sequence is TGTGCCAGCAGTTCCAGGGGTTACACTAGCAATCAGCCCCAGCATTTT. This encodes CASSSRGYTSNQPQHF.

V gene TRBV6-5 combines with J gene TRBJ2-7, with D tentatively TRBD1 (8 bases). In germline, CDR1 is MNHEY, CDR2 SVGAGI. V dropped 8 bases and J dropped 4 bases, with 15 bases sitting between them. The CDR3 loop spans 13 amino acids. The CDR3 here is CASPGQGLYEQYV. CDR3 nucleotides: TGTGCCAGCCCCGGACAGGGACTATACGAGCAGTACGTC.

V gene TRBV10-1 combines with J gene TRBJ2-2; 7 nucleotides line up with TRBD1. V shed 3 bases, J shed 9 bases, and the junction held 7 bases outside the gene matches. CDR1 WNHNN and CDR2 SYGVQD come from the germline V gene (reference sequence). CDR3 size: 14 residues. The CDR3 DNA is TGCGCCAGCAGTGACGAGGGGGCGTCCAGGGAGCTGTTTTTT. This encodes CASSDEGASRELFF.

The V and J genes are TRBV5-1 and TRBJ1-1; a possible D gene is TRBD1 (6 bases). The V gene's germline CDR1 is SGHRS and CDR2 YFSETQ. Trimming left V 0 bases short and J 2 bases short, with 11 bases between. CDR3 length: 15 residues. The CDR3 DNA sequence: TGCGCCAGCAGCTTGGAGGGGGGGTTCAACACTGAAGCTTTCTTT. It is translated as CASSLEGGFNTEAFF.

The V and J genes are TRBV6-5 and TRBJ2-4, with D perhaps matching TRBD1 (6 bases). There are 14 residues in the CDR3. Germline values: CDR1 MNHEY, CDR2 SVGAGI. V was clipped by 5 bases and J by 6 bases, with 14 bases between them. CDR3 protein: CASSPQGEGNIQYF. CDR3 in DNA: TGTGCCAGCAGTCCACAGGGTGAAGGAAACATTCAGTACTTC.

CDR3 in amino acids: CASSLELAELNEQFF. The CDR3 nucleotides are TGCGCCAGCAGCTTGGAACTAGCGGAGCTCAATGAGCAGTTCTTC. This chain joins TRBV5-1 and TRBJ2-1; TRBD2 matches at 8 bases. With V trimmed by 0 bases and J by 6 bases, 5 bases remained unmatched. The CDR3 is 15 amino acids. The germline V gene encodes CDR1 SGHRS and CDR2 YFSETQ.

In its sample, this clone was seen a few times. The chain carries TRBV10-3 and TRBJ1-5; no clear D. The V end was cut by 4 bases, the J end by 0 bases, with 10 bases between. The germline CDR1 and CDR2 sequences are ENHRY and SYGVKD. CDR3 length: 15 amino acids. The CDR3 loop is CAISGGWDSNQPQHF. The CDR3 nucleotides read TGTGCCATCAGTGGAGGGTGGGATAGCAATCAGCCCCAGCATTTT.

The rearrangement joins TRBV5-1 to TRBJ1-1; D is perhaps TRBD1 (5 bases). Trimming took 3 bases from V and 4 from J, leaving 16 bases between them. This CDR3 region has 15 residues. CDR1 is SGHRS and CDR2 is YFSETQ in the germline V gene. The CDR3 DNA follows: TGCGCCAGCAGCTATGGACAAACGGGGGGCACTGAAGCTTTCTTT. It specifies CASSYGQTGGTEAFF.

The chain employs TRBV2 and TRBJ1-6, with D maybe TRBD1 (6 bases). This CDR3 region has 16 residues. Trimming stripped 5 bases from V and 8 bases from J, with 19 bases between. The V gene's germline CDR1 is SNHLY and CDR2 FYNNEI. The CDR3 DNA reads as TGTGCCAGCAGTTCTACAGTGGGGGCCACACATTCACCCCTCCACTTT. It codes for CASSSTVGATHSPLHF.

The rearrangement joins TRBV7-9 to TRBJ2-3; D perhaps matches TRBD1 (6 bases). Trimming left V 3 bases short and J 11 bases short, with 24 bases between. Germline V gene sequence: CDR1 SEHNR, CDR2 FQNEAQ (reference sequence). The CDR3 spans 16 residues. This CDR3 is CASSFSFRNQGLLQYF. The CDR3 nucleotides are TGTGCCAGCAGCTTCTCATTCCGGAATCAGGGGTTGCTGCAGTATTTT.

The chain joins TRBV7-2 to TRBJ1-5, with TRBD1 as a possible D gene (5 bases). The V and J ends lost 2 bases and 2 bases respectively, with 10 bases between them. This CDR3 has 15 residues. Germline V CDR1 and CDR2: SGHTA, FQGNSA. The CDR3 is CASSLTPGRNQPQHF. In DNA form, the CDR3 reads TGTGCCAGCAGCTTAACCCCAGGGCGCAATCAGCCCCAGCATTTT.